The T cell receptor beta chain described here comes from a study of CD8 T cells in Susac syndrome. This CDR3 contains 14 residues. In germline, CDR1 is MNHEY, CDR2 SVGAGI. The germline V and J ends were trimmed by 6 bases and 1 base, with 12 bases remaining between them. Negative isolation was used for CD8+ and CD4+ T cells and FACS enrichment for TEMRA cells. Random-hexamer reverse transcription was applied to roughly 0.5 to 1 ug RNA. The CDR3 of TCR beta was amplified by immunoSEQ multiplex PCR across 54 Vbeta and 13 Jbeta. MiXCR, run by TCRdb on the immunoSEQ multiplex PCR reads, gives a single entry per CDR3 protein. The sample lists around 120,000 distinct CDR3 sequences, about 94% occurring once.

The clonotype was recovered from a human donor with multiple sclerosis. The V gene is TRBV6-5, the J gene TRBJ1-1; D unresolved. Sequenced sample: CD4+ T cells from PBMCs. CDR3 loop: CASRETVGNTEAFF. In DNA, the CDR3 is TGTGCCAGCAGGGAGACGGTGGGGAACACTGAAGCTTTCTTT.